This T cell receptor (beta chain) appears in the sequencing data of a study of blood T cell repertoires in COVID-19. Background on the study: The samples span acute and convalescent COVID-19 from the United States, Italy and Spain.

Trimming cost V 5 bases and J 2 bases, with 12 bases left between them. Germline V lookup: CDR1 MNHEY, CDR2 SVGAGI. CDR3 length: 14 amino acids. Clones were read by immunoSEQ multiplex PCR, and TCRdb kept only the in-frame ones, dropping some. Of under 300,000 clones listed, approximately 89% are singletons. This clonotype originated in a woman between 40 and 55 years old who had recovered from COVID-19. Material: peripheral blood. The V gene is TRBV6-5, the J gene TRBJ1-1, with D tentatively TRBD1 (6 bases). The CDR3 bases are TGTGCCAGCAGTACGGACAGAATAAACACTGAAGCTTTCTTT. It encodes CASSTDRINTEAFF.